Shown below are 10 T cell receptor beta chains from a single sample sequenced in a study of blood T cell repertoires in COVID-19. Only in-frame clones appear in the TCRdb table, and some are missing; sequencing was by immunoSEQ multiplex PCR. The table has a few hundred thousand clones, 65% to 90% seen once. Source material: PBMCs or T cells enriched from blood (not recorded which). These receptors were collected from a woman aged 40 to 50 with acute COVID-19.

This chain uses TRBV2 with TRBJ2-6; D possibly corresponds to TRBD1 (6 bases). Germline CDR1 reads SNHLY; CDR2 reads FYNNEI. The CDR3 has 16 amino acids. Trimming took 2 bases from V and 2 from J, leaving 10 bases between them. CDR3 nucleotide sequence: TGTGCCAGCAGTGAAATGGGGGCGCCTGGGGCCAACGTCCTGACTTTC. This sequence encodes CASSEMGAPGANVLTF.

This chain links TRBV7-9 with TRBJ1-1; TRBD1 might be the D (5 bases). V was clipped by 4 bases and J by 8 bases, with 14 bases between them. The V gene's germline CDR1 is SEHNR and CDR2 FQNEAQ (reference sequence). The CDR3 runs 13 residues. In DNA form, the CDR3 reads TGTGCCAGCAGCTGGGTAGGAGGGGAAGAAGCTTTCTTT. Residues: CASSWVGGEEAFF.

This rearrangement joins TRBV6-5 to TRBJ1-2, with TRBD1 matching 7 bases. This CDR3 is built from 15 residues. Germline V gives CDR1 MNHEY, CDR2 SVGAGI. The trim removed 0 bases at V and 7 bases at J, leaving 8 bases unmatched. The CDR3 here is CASSYSVRGSGGYTF. CDR3 in DNA: TGTGCCAGCAGTTACTCCGTCAGGGGGTCTGGTGGCTACACCTTC.

This rearrangement joins TRBV2 to TRBJ2-1, with 8 bases aligning to TRBD2. Per germline, CDR1 SNHLY and CDR2 FYNNEI. The CDR3 totals 14 residues. The junction had 5 bases not matched to a gene; V was cut back by 0 bases and J by 10 bases. The CDR3 nucleotides read TGTGCCAGCAGTGAAGCGCGGACGGGAGGGGAGCAGTTCTTC. The encoded protein is CASSEARTGGEQFF.

V gene TRBV7-3 combines with J gene TRBJ2-3; the match to TRBD2 covers 13 bases. The CDR3 runs 16 residues. Unmatched junction bases numbered 0, after V lost 2 bases and J lost 1 base. Germline V gene data show CDR1 as SGHTA and CDR2 as FQGTGA. The CDR3 region has the DNA TGTGCCAGCAGCTTAGGGACTAGCGGGGGCACAGATACGCAGTATTTT. Protein product: CASSLGTSGGTDTQYF.

The V call is TRBV19, the J call TRBJ2-6; D not resolved. Germline CDR1 reads LNHDA; CDR2 reads SQIVND (reference sequence). The ends were cut back, 2 bases at V and 0 bases at J, with 5 bases in the middle. The CDR3 has 15 residues. The CDR3 here is CASSIIRSGANVLTF. In nucleotides, the CDR3 is TGTGCCAGTAGTATAATCCGCTCTGGGGCCAACGTCCTGACTTTC.

This chain joins TRBV5-4 and TRBJ2-5; 7 positions agree with TRBD1. Germline CDR1 is SGHNT and CDR2 is YYREEE (reference sequence). The CDR3 is made up of 13 amino acids. Losses at the gene ends were 5 bases for V and 5 bases for J; bases not matched to a gene: 6. Written as DNA, the CDR3 is TGTGCCAGCAGATCCGGGACAGAGGAGACCCAGTACTTC. Protein sequence: CASRSGTEETQYF.

The chain uses TRBV7-9 and TRBJ2-1; 8 nucleotides line up with TRBD2. The CDR3 sequence is 15 residues long. The trim removed 5 bases at V and 0 bases at J, leaving 3 bases unmatched. CDR1 is SEHNR and CDR2 is FQNEAQ in the germline V gene (reference sequence). The CDR3 nucleotides read TGTGCCAGCAGCCGTAGCGGGGTCTCCTACAATGAGCAGTTCTTC. Translation gives CASSRSGVSYNEQFF.

This chain uses TRBV27 with TRBJ1-6; possibly TRBD1 for D (6 bases). CDR1 is MNHEY and CDR2 is SMNVEV in the germline V gene (reference sequence). Trimming cost V 0 bases and J 4 bases, with 10 bases left between them. The CDR3 runs to 16 residues. CDR3 amino acids: CASSLSATGYNSPLHF. CDR3 DNA sequence: TGTGCCAGCAGTTTATCGGCGACAGGTTATAATTCACCCCTCCACTTT.

The CDR3 reads CASSLTVTGSGANVLTF. The CDR3 nucleotides are TGTGCCAGCAGCTTGACAGTGACAGGCTCTGGGGCCAACGTCCTGACTTTC. The chain has TRBV11-2 and TRBJ2-6; D is perhaps TRBD1 (6 bases). The CDR3 runs to 17 residues. Trimming took 3 bases from V and 0 from J, leaving 12 bases between them. Per germline, CDR1 SGHAT and CDR2 FQNNGV.